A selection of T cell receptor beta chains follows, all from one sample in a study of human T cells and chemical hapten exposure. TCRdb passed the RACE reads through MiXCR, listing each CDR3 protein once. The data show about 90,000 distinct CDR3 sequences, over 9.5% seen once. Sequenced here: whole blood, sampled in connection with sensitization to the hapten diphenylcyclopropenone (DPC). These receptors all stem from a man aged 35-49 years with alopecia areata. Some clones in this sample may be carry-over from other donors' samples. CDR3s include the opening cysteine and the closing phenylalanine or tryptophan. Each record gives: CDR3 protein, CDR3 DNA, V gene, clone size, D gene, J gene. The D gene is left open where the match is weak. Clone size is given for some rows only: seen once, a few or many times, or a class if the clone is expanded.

CDR3 protein: CASSQDSGYDSPLHF
CDR3 DNA: TGTGCCAGCAGCCAAGATTCGGGGTACGATTCACCCCTCCACTTT
V gene: TRBV14
clone size: many
D gene: -
J gene: TRBJ1-6

CDR3 protein: CSATVLAAEQYF
CDR3 DNA: TGCAGTGCTACAGTACTAGCTGCCGAGCAGTACTTC
V gene: TRBV20-1
clone size: -
D gene: -
J gene: TRBJ2-7

CDR3 protein: CAISAREVGASEQYF
CDR3 DNA: TGTGCCATCAGTGCAAGGGAAGTAGGGGCTTCCGAGCAGTACTTC
V gene: TRBV10-3
clone size: -
D gene: -
J gene: TRBJ2-7

CDR3 protein: CSVDPGLAGGDTQYF
CDR3 DNA: TGCAGCGTAGATCCGGGACTAGCGGGAGGGGATACGCAGTATTTT
V gene: TRBV29-1
clone size: few
D gene: TRBD2
J gene: TRBJ2-3

CDR3 protein: CASTPTTGRFNYGYTF
CDR3 DNA: TGTGCCAGCACCCCAACGACAGGGCGTTTTAACTATGGCTACACCTTC
V gene: TRBV12-3/TRBV12-4
clone size: few
D gene: TRBD1
J gene: TRBJ1-2

CDR3 protein: CSAGTGGTEPQHF
CDR3 DNA: TGCAGTGCGGGGACAGGGGGGACGGAGCCCCAGCATTTT
V gene: TRBV20-1
clone size: -
D gene: TRBD1
J gene: TRBJ1-5

CDR3 protein: CSCTRGLDEQYF
CDR3 DNA: TGCAGTTGTACCAGGGGTTTGGATGAGCAGTACTTC
V gene: TRBV20-1
clone size: few
D gene: -
J gene: TRBJ2-7

CDR3 protein: CASRPGLAGGAGELFF
CDR3 DNA: TGTGCCAGCAGACCGGGACTAGCGGGAGGGGCCGGGGAGCTGTTTTTT
V gene: TRBV28
clone size: -
D gene: TRBD2
J gene: TRBJ2-2

CDR3 protein: CSAEPAGGETQYF
CDR3 DNA: TGCAGTGCCGAGCCAGCGGGAGGGGAGACCCAGTACTTC
V gene: TRBV20-1
clone size: -
D gene: TRBD2
J gene: TRBJ2-5

CDR3 protein: CASSTLQGGYDTQYF
CDR3 DNA: TGTGCCAGCAGTACCCTCCAGGGAGGCTACGATACGCAGTATTTT
V gene: TRBV27
clone size: -
D gene: -
J gene: TRBJ2-3

CDR3 protein: CASSPLYGTQYF
CDR3 DNA: TGTGCCAGCAGCCCACTATACGGGACCCAGTACTTC
V gene: TRBV6-5
clone size: -
D gene: -
J gene: TRBJ2-5

CDR3 protein: CASSVTSGNEAVFF
CDR3 DNA: TGTGCCAGCAGTGTTACTAGCGGGAACGAAGCCGTGTTCTTC
V gene: TRBV6-4
clone size: many
D gene: TRBD2
J gene: TRBJ2-1

CDR3 protein: CASSVILLAEAYNEQFF
CDR3 DNA: TGTGCCAGCAGTGTCATCCTCCTAGCGGAGGCCTACAATGAGCAGTTCTTC
V gene: TRBV28
clone size: -
D gene: TRBD2
J gene: TRBJ2-1

CDR3 protein: CASSEMWSLATNEKLFF
CDR3 DNA: TGCGCCAGCAGCGAAATGTGGAGCCTTGCAACTAATGAAAAACTGTTTTTT
V gene: TRBV5-1
clone size: -
D gene: -
J gene: TRBJ1-4